These 27 T cell receptor beta chains originate from one sample sequenced in a study of metastatic and nonmetastatic thyroid tumors. Among the patients, none had received any treatment before thyroid surgery. Using MiXCR, TCRdb re-called clones from the PCR reads. This table holds around 52,000 clones, 30% found once. Material: blood. These TCRs come from a female donor with papillary thyroid cancer or a benign thyroid nodule (not recorded which). Some clones in this sample may be carry-over from other donors' samples.

In its sample, this clone was seen many times. The rearrangement uses TRBV4-1 and TRBJ1-6, with a possible D match to TRBD1 (6 bases). CDR1 and CDR2 (germline): MGHRA, YSYEKL. The V end was cut by 2 bases, the J end by 5 bases, with 13 bases between. This CDR3 region has 16 residues. This chain's CDR3 is CASSQKQSGDNSPLHF. In DNA form, the CDR3 reads TGCGCCAGCAGCCAAAAGCAATCAGGGGATAATTCACCCCTCCACTTT.

This chain uses TRBV20-1 with TRBJ2-3; TRBD2 agrees at 14 bases. With V trimmed by 6 bases and J by 4 bases, 3 bases remained unmatched. Germline V gene sequence: CDR1 DFQATT, CDR2 SNEGSKA (reference sequence). This CDR3 has 14 amino acids. CDR3 protein: CSAPTSGGADTQYF. The CDR3 DNA reads TGCAGTGCGCCGACTAGCGGGGGGGCAGATACGCAGTATTTT.

This sequence joins TRBV7-8 and TRBJ2-1; 8 nucleotides agree with TRBD1. V was pared by 5 bases and J by 7 bases, with 10 bases of the junction left unmatched. Germline V gives CDR1 SGHVS, CDR2 FQNEAQ. CDR3 length: 15 amino acids. The CDR3 DNA sequence: TGTGCCAGCAGCCCAGGACAGGGACTGGCGAATGAGCAGTTCTTC. Translation: CASSPGQGLANEQFF.

This clone has only a few counts. The V and J genes are TRBV12-5 and TRBJ2-7; D might be TRBD2 (5 bases). The V gene's germline CDR1 is LGHNT and CDR2 FRNRAP. CDR3 length equals 16 residues. With 2 bases removed from V and 2 bases from J, the gap between germline ends came to 16 bases. The CDR3 loop reads CASGLRGTPCPYEQYF. CDR3 coding DNA: TGTGCTAGTGGTTTGCGGGGTACTCCCTGTCCCTACGAGCAGTACTTC.

This chain connects TRBV24-1 to TRBJ2-2; D gene unclear. In germline, CDR1 is KGHDR, CDR2 SFDVKD. The CDR3 extends over 14 amino acids. Between the trimmed V and J ends, which lost 4 bases and 6 bases, there was a span of 11 bases. The CDR3 loop reads CATSEPFSPGELFF. The CDR3, as DNA: TGTGCCACCAGTGAGCCCTTTAGTCCCGGGGAGCTGTTTTTT.

The chain uses TRBV20-1 and TRBJ2-1; D is perhaps TRBD2 (5 bases). This CDR3 spans 12 amino acids. Between the trimmed V and J ends, which lost 3 bases and 7 bases, there was a span of 10 bases. Germline V gives CDR1 DFQATT, CDR2 SNEGSKA (reference sequence). This chain's CDR3 is CSARGPGNEQFF. The CDR3 nucleotides read TGCAGTGCTAGGGGCCCGGGGAATGAGCAGTTCTTC.

This clone came up many times. The chain couples TRBV11-3 to TRBJ2-7; D unclear. V was clipped by 4 bases and J by 6 bases, with 13 bases between them. CDR1 is SGHNT and CDR2 is YENEEA in the germline V gene. This CDR3 contains 13 residues. The CDR3 loop is CASSYPPRREQYF. DNA of the CDR3: TGTGCCAGCAGCTACCCGCCAAGACGCGAGCAGTACTTC.

This clone was seen a handful of times. A much more abundant neighbour one base away suggests this may be a read error. This sequence joins TRBV27 and TRBJ2-1; 10 nucleotides agree with TRBD2. The V segment lost 7 bases and the J segment 4 bases; nucleotides outside the gene matches: 10. This CDR3 contains 16 residues. Germline V lookup: CDR1 MNHEY, CDR2 SMNVEV (reference sequence). In DNA form, the CDR3 reads TGTGCCAGCAAGACGTCCGGGACTAGCGTATACAATGAGCAGTTCTTC. Its protein product is CASKTSGTSVYNEQFF.

The V gene is TRBV28, the J gene TRBJ2-5, with TRBD1 matching over 10 bases. Per germline, CDR1 MDHEN and CDR2 SYDVKM. The CDR3 is 16 residues long. The junction had 11 bases not matched to a gene; V was cut back by 6 bases and J by 4 bases. CDR3 bases: TGTGCCAGCAGACCGATTACGAGGACAGGGGGAGAGACCCAGTACTTC. Translation gives CASRPITRTGGETQYF.

This clone was picked up a small number of times. The V and J genes are TRBV6-1 and TRBJ2-3; D possibly corresponds to TRBD2 (5 bases). Trimming removed 5 bases at V and 1 base at J, with 13 bases between. The CDR3 sequence is 15 residues long. Germline V gene lookup returns CDR1 MNHNS and CDR2 SASEGT. CDR3 in DNA: TGTGCCAGCAGTTCCCCGCGGACTCGCACAGATACGCAGTATTTT. Residues: CASSSPRTRTDTQYF.

This rearrangement joins TRBV2 to TRBJ2-5, with 7 bases identical to TRBD1. CDR1 and CDR2 (germline): SNHLY, FYNNEI. CDR3 size: 13 residues. V gave up 11 bases and J gave up 2 bases; unmatched junction bases: 8. CDR3 sequence: CAGTKDRQETQYF. The CDR3 DNA follows: TGTGCCGGTACCAAGGACAGGCAAGAGACCCAGTACTTC. The complete variable domain, with remaining parts taken from reference TRBV2 and TRBJ2-5, reads EPEVTQTPSHQVTQMGQEVILRCVPISNHLYFYWYRQILGQKVEFLVSFYNNEISEKSEIFDDQFSVERPDGSNFTLKIRSTKLEDSAMYFCAGTKDRQETQYFGPGTRLLVL.

This clone occurred many times. The chain couples TRBV20-1 to TRBJ1-1; 7 bases are shared with TRBD1. The ends lost 0 bases at V and 7 bases at J; junction bases unmatched: 11. The CDR3 has 15 amino acids. Germline assignment: CDR1 DFQATT and CDR2 SNEGSKA (reference sequence). The CDR3 loop is CSARDLRQGGSEAFF. CDR3 bases: TGCAGTGCTAGAGATCTTAGACAGGGCGGGAGTGAAGCTTTCTTT.

This chain joins TRBV30 and TRBJ2-3, with 10 bases fitting TRBD2. Germline CDR1 GTSNPN, CDR2 SVGIG (reference sequence). Unmatched junction bases numbered 13, after V lost 0 bases and J lost 4 bases. The CDR3 consists of 18 residues. In nucleotides, the CDR3 is TGTGCCTGGAGTGTATACCCACCGCTAGCGGGAGTCTCAGATACGCAGTATTTT. Amino acids: CAWSVYPPLAGVSDTQYF. Complete variable domain (other parts from reference TRBV30 and TRBJ2-3): SQTIHQWPATLVQPVGSPLSLECTVEGTSNPNLYWYRQAAGRGLQLLFYSVGIGQISSEVPQNLSASRPQDRQFILSSKKLLLSDSGFYLCAWSVYPPLAGVSDTQYFGPGTRLTVL.

The rearrangement links TRBV7-9 to TRBJ2-7, with 7 bases fitting TRBD1. The CDR3 is 14 amino acids. CDR1 and CDR2 from the germline V gene are SEHNR and FQNEAQ (reference sequence). J was trimmed by 5 bases and V by 6 bases; bases with no gene match: 10. CDR3 amino acids: CASSRGGEMDEQYF. CDR3 sequence (DNA): TGTGCCAGCAGTCGAGGGGGCGAAATGGACGAGCAGTACTTC.

With regard to this clone: The junction departs from the called germline gene at one end, perhaps through a read error. The V gene is TRBV4-1, the J gene TRBJ1-4, with D possibly being TRBD1 (6 bases). CDR1 is MGHRA and CDR2 is YSYEKL in the germline V gene. This CDR3 region has 15 residues. The CDR3 DNA reads TGCGCCAGCACCCAAGGGGGGGGGCAAGGTGAAAAACTGTTTTTT. Its translation: CASTQGGGQGEKLFF.

CDR3 region: CASSIDGQGWNYGYTF. The CDR3 DNA sequence: TGTGCCAGTAGTATCGACGGACAGGGGTGGAACTATGGCTACACCTTC. The genes are TRBV19 and TRBJ1-2; 9 bases agree with TRBD1. V shed 3 bases, J shed 2 bases, and the junction held 7 bases outside the gene matches. The CDR3 totals 16 residues. The germline gives CDR1 LNHDA, CDR2 SQIVND (reference sequence). Based on the CDR3 plus reference TRBV19 and TRBJ1-2, the full variable domain is DGGITQSPKYLFRKEGQNVTLSCEQNLNHDAMYWYRQDPGQGLRLIYYSQIVNDFQKGDIAEGYSVSREKKESFPLTVTSAQKNPTAFYLCASSIDGQGWNYGYTFGSGTRLTVV.

This clone ranks as medium-sized (0.01 to 0.1%). The chain carries TRBV6-4 and TRBJ1-1; 8 bases map to TRBD1. Germline V lookup: CDR1 MRHNA, CDR2 SNTAGT. V was clipped by 6 bases and J by 5 bases; unmatched bases: 8. This CDR3 is built from 14 residues. The CDR3 bases are TGTGCCAGCAGAGCAGGGGGCCTGGGGACTGAAGCTTTCTTT. It encodes CASRAGGLGTEAFF.

There are many counts of this clone. The chain employs TRBV11-2 and TRBJ2-2; D is uncertain. The CDR3 is 16 residues long. Trimming removed 1 base at V and 1 base at J, with 10 bases between. CDR1 is SGHAT and CDR2 is FQNNGV in the germline V gene. As DNA, the CDR3 is TGTGCCAGCAGCTTAGGATCGGCCCTGAACACCGGGGAGCTGTTTTTT. Its protein product is CASSLGSALNTGELFF.

The CDR3 bases are TGCGCCAGCAGCTTTCAGGGGGGTGGCTACACCTTC. Protein sequence: CASSFQGGGYTF. This chain links TRBV5-1 with TRBJ1-2, with 7 nucleotides matching TRBD1. With 2 bases clipped from V and 7 bases from J, the junction kept 2 bases outside the gene matches. CDR3 length: 12 amino acids. Looked up from germline, CDR1 is SGHRS and CDR2 is YFSETQ.

V gene TRBV19 combines with J gene TRBJ2-2, with 8 bases matching TRBD2. The CDR3 runs to 16 residues. The germline gives CDR1 LNHDA, CDR2 SQIVND (reference sequence). J lost 3 bases, V lost 7 bases, and 10 bases had no gene match. This CDR3 reads CASIAGGKKDTGELFF. The DNA of the CDR3 is TGTGCCAGTATTGCGGGAGGTAAAAAAGACACCGGGGAGCTGTTTTTT.

This clone was observed a handful of times. The chain combines TRBV6-1 with TRBJ1-3, with a tentative D call TRBD1 (5 bases). The CDR3 is 16 amino acids. Trimming shortened V by 2 bases and J by 4 bases, and 15 bases separated the two germline ends. Germline V gives CDR1 MNHNS, CDR2 SASEGT. For the CDR3, the DNA is TGTGCCAGCAGTGAACTTGGTGCAGGGTTGGGAAACACCATATATTTT. This sequence encodes CASSELGAGLGNTIYF.

V is TRBV18 and J is TRBJ1-6; D remains unclear. CDR1 KGHSH and CDR2 LQKENI come from the germline V gene. This CDR3 region has 15 residues. V was clipped by 3 bases and J by 7 bases, with 13 bases between them. The CDR3 nucleotides are TGTGCCAGCTCACCCTCCGGACCGATAAATTCACCCCTCCACTTT. Translated: CASSPSGPINSPLHF.

This clone was counted between two and nine times. V usage is TRBV15 and J usage is TRBJ1-1; D perhaps matches TRBD1 (5 bases). V was clipped by 0 bases and J by 1 base, with 9 bases between them. CDR3 size: 15 residues. From germline, CDR1 is LNHNV and CDR2 YYDKDF (reference sequence). Written as DNA, the CDR3 is TGTGCCACCAGCAGAGATCGACAGAAGAACACTGAAGCTTTCTTT. Protein sequence: CATSRDRQKNTEAFF.

This chain links TRBV2 with TRBJ1-1, with unresolved D. V gave up 7 bases and J gave up 0 bases, with 15 bases separating them. The germline V gene has CDR1 SNHLY and CDR2 FYNNEI. This CDR3 region has 15 residues. CDR3 nucleotide sequence: TGTGCCAGCAATTATAGGGAGTCTTTGAACACTGAAGCTTTCTTT. Translation gives CASNYRESLNTEAFF.

The chain uses TRBV7-9 and TRBJ2-2; TRBD1 aligns across 7 bases. There are 14 residues in the CDR3. Germline lookup yields CDR1 SEHNR and CDR2 FQNEAQ (reference sequence). Trimming at V came to 2 bases and at J to 6 bases, leaving 3 bases not matched to a gene. This CDR3 is CASSLKGTAGELFF. The CDR3 region has the DNA TGTGCCAGCAGCTTAAAAGGGACAGCCGGGGAGCTGTTTTTT.

V usage is TRBV2 and J usage is TRBJ2-7; D is unclear. Germline V gene lookup returns CDR1 SNHLY and CDR2 FYNNEI. V was clipped by 8 bases and J by 2 bases, with 10 bases between them. The CDR3 length is 12 residues. The CDR3 sequence is CASAPPAYEQYF. CDR3 nucleotides: TGTGCCAGCGCCCCCCCCGCCTACGAGCAGTACTTC.

The chain links TRBV30 to TRBJ2-1, with 7 positions matching TRBD1. The CDR3 is 11 residues long. V gave up 1 base and J gave up 14 bases; unmatched junction bases: 5. The germline gives CDR1 GTSNPN, CDR2 SVGIG (reference sequence). The DNA of the CDR3 is TGTGCCTGGAGTGGGTCGACAGGGAAGTTCTTC. The encoded protein is CAWSGSTGKFF.